The 10 T cell receptor beta chains listed next were all sequenced from one sample in a study of blood T cells in healthy people across ages. Then a second PCR, running roughly 7 to 11 cycles, was carried out with a sample-barcoded 5' primer and a J-beta primer mix. TCRdb re-derived calls from the 5' RACE reads in MiXCR, one entry per CDR3 protein. The data hold 1,100,000 or so distinct CDR3 sequences, with roughly 45% observed a single time. The sample was blood. These receptors were taken from a woman aged 55-75 years in good health.

This clonotype was counted a few times. This chain uses TRBV20-1 with TRBJ2-4; D is unclear. Trimming removed 6 bases at V and 1 base at J, with 13 bases between. The CDR3 length is 14 residues. The germline CDR1 and CDR2 sequences are DFQATT and SNEGSKA (reference sequence). The CDR3 protein is CSARGSQAKNIQYF. The CDR3 nucleotides read TGCAGTGCCCGTGGGTCCCAGGCCAAAAACATTCAGTACTTC.

The V call is TRBV9, the J call TRBJ2-3, with a possible D match to TRBD1 (5 bases). The V end lost 2 bases, the J end lost 3 bases, and 19 bases lay between the germline ends. The CDR3 loop spans 17 amino acids. Per germline, CDR1 SGDLS and CDR2 YYNGEE. The chain's CDR3 is CASSVGRRGKLTDTQYF. DNA for the CDR3: TGTGCCAGCAGCGTCGGTAGAAGGGGAAAATTGACAGATACGCAGTATTTT.

The genes are TRBV2 and TRBJ2-1; 9 bases map to TRBD2. The CDR3 loop spans 16 amino acids. The V segment lost 5 bases and the J segment 7 bases; nucleotides outside the gene matches: 12. From germline, CDR1 is SNHLY and CDR2 FYNNEI. CDR3 coding DNA: TGTGCCAGCAGTCCACGCGGCGGGAGGGCCGGAAATGAGCAGTTCTTC. Its protein product is CASSPRGGRAGNEQFF.

The chain recombines TRBV2 with TRBJ2-3; TRBD1 might be the D (6 bases). Trimming removed 6 bases at V and 0 bases at J, with 13 bases between. From germline, CDR1 is SNHLY and CDR2 FYNNEI. The CDR3 spans 15 residues. The CDR3, as DNA: TGTGCCAGCAGGGCCCGGACAGAGAGCACAGATACGCAGTATTTT. This codes for CASRARTESTDTQYF.

The rearrangement joins TRBV6-1 to TRBJ1-4; 8 positions agree with TRBD1. The germline V gene has CDR1 MNHNS and CDR2 SASEGT. The trim removed 4 bases at V and 7 bases at J, leaving 8 bases unmatched. The CDR3 sequence is 15 residues long. The CDR3 DNA sequence: TGTGCCAGCAGTGGGCAACAGGGGGTTGTTGAAAAACTGTTTTTT. This codes for CASSGQQGVVEKLFF.

The rearrangement joins TRBV3-1 to TRBJ2-7, with 13 positions matching TRBD2. The CDR3 is 16 residues long. Per the germline V gene, CDR1 is LGHDT and CDR2 is YNNKEL (reference sequence). V was pared by 1 base and J by 2 bases, with 2 bases of the junction left unmatched. CDR3 residues: CASSQAGLAGTYEQYF. In nucleotides, the CDR3 is TGTGCCAGCAGCCAAGCGGGACTAGCGGGAACCTACGAGCAGTACTTC.

In its sample, this clonotype was seen a few times. V and J are TRBV4-2 and TRBJ1-2, with D maybe TRBD1 (6 bases). The CDR3 extends over 15 amino acids. In germline, CDR1 is LGHNA, CDR2 YNFKEQ. The V gene lost 1 base and the J gene lost 5 bases, with 14 bases spanning the gap. Here the CDR3 reads CASSQGWSGDYGYTF. For the CDR3, the DNA is TGTGCCAGCAGCCAAGGGTGGTCAGGGGATTATGGCTACACCTTC.

This sequence joins TRBV20-1 and TRBJ1-2; TRBD1 might be the D (6 bases). From germline, CDR1 is DFQATT and CDR2 SNEGSKA (reference sequence). The V and J ends lost 3 bases and 4 bases respectively, with 21 bases between them. CDR3 length: 16 amino acids. CDR3 sequence reads: CSARGAADRRGYGYTF. CDR3 DNA: TGCAGTGCTAGGGGGGCGGCTGACAGAAGAGGCTATGGCTACACCTTC.

The V gene is TRBV2, the J gene TRBJ2-3; a possible D gene is TRBD2 (5 bases). Germline CDR1 reads SNHLY; CDR2 reads FYNNEI. Trimming pared 4 bases from V and 6 bases from J, leaving 14 bases between. The CDR3 extends over 14 amino acids. This CDR3 is CASSASGSLDTQYF. Here the CDR3 DNA reads TGTGCCAGCAGTGCGTCGGGATCTCTGGATACGCAGTATTTT.

This clonotype appeared many times. The chain combines TRBV12-3 or TRBV12-4 with TRBJ1-1; D is unclear. The V end lost 1 base, the J end lost 2 bases, and 8 bases lay between the germline ends. The CDR3 sequence is 14 residues long. The CDR3, as DNA: TGTGCCAGCAGTTTAGTAGGACTCAACACTGAAGCTTTCTTT. Translation gives CASSLVGLNTEAFF.